This T cell receptor beta chain derives from a study of blood T cells in healthy people across ages. Trimming shortened V by 5 bases and J by 9 bases, and 14 bases separated the two germline ends. The CDR3 spans 13 residues. CDR1 is MDHEN, CDR2 SYDVKM, per germline. The authors ran a second PCR of 7 to 11 cycles using a sample-barcoded 5' primer and a J-beta primer mix. Per-sample output comprised a minimum of 2.5 million paired-end reads containing CDR3. Each CDR3 protein is one row after TCRdb ran MiXCR on the 5' RACE reads. This table has over 750,000 distinct CDR3 sequences, roughly 25% appearing once. In addition, the sample was reused for a study of T cells of mothers and their children.

The TCR was taken from a boy aged 5-17 years in good health. Material: blood. This chain joins TRBV28 and TRBJ2-1; tentative D call: TRBD2 (6 bases). In DNA, the CDR3 is TGTGCCAGCAGTCCGGGACTGGCTAGTGAGCAGTTCTTC. Its protein is CASSPGLASEQFF.